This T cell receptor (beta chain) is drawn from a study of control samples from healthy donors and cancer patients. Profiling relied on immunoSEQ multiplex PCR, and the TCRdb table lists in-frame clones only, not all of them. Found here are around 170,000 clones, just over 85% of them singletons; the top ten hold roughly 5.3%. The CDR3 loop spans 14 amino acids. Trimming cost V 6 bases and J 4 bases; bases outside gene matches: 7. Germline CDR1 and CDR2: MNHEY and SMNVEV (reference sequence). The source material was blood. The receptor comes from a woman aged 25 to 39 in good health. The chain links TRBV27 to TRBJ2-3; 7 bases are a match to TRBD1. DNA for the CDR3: TGTGCCAGCAGAACAGGGGTTTTATCAGATACGCAGTATTTT. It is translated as CASRTGVLSDTQYF.